Each of the 4 T cell receptor beta chains below was sequenced from the same sample in a study of beta chain features in type 1 diabetes. The sequenced template was cDNA made from the entire isolated RNA. The table came from immunoSEQ multiplex PCR; TCRdb's copy has only in-frame clones and leaves some out. This sample yields 900,000 or so clones, of which roughly a sixth are seen a single time; about 0.02% belongs to the top ten. The source material was naive CD4+ T cells from blood. Receptors originate from a woman aged 18-29 years in good health.

The genes are TRBV18 and TRBJ1-1; D not certain. This CDR3 spans 15 amino acids. CDR1 and CDR2 (germline): KGHSH, LQKENI. V shed 5 bases and J shed 0 bases, with 13 bases lying between them. The chain's CDR3 is CASSLNRDLNTEAFF. The CDR3 nucleotides are TGTGCCAGCTCATTAAACCGGGATTTGAACACTGAAGCTTTCTTT.

The chain uses TRBV4-3 and TRBJ2-2; D not certain. Germline V gene data show CDR1 as LGHNA and CDR2 as YSLEER. V was cut by 3 bases and J by 5 bases, with 10 bases left in between. The CDR3 totals 14 residues. CDR3 amino acids: CASSHQPRTGELFF. In DNA form, the CDR3 reads TGCGCCAGCAGCCACCAGCCTAGGACCGGGGAGCTGTTTTTT.

In this sample, this clone turned up a few times. The chain couples TRBV5-6 to TRBJ2-7; D is unclear. Germline V gives CDR1 SGHDT, CDR2 YYEEEE. The V end lost 2 bases, the J end lost 3 bases, and 15 bases lay between the germline ends. The CDR3 is made up of 15 amino acids. CDR3 coding DNA: TGTGCCAGCAGCTTTTTCACTGGAAGCTTCTACGAGCAGTACTTC. It encodes CASSFFTGSFYEQYF. The variable domain in full, with the rest retrieved from reference TRBV5-6 and TRBJ2-7, is DAGVTQSPTHLIKTRGQQVTLRCSPKSGHDTVSWYQQALGQGPQFIFQYYEEEERQRGNFPDRFSGHQFPNYSSELNVNALLLGDSALYLCASSFFTGSFYEQYFGPGTRLTVT.

The V and J genes are TRBV5-4 and TRBJ1-1; D perhaps matches TRBD1 (5 bases). The CDR3 runs to 14 residues. V was cut by 4 bases and J by 7 bases, with 17 bases left in between. Germline loops: CDR1 SGHNT, CDR2 YYREEE (reference sequence). This CDR3 is CASSLPWGGGEAFF. The CDR3 nucleotides are TGTGCCAGCAGCCTTCCGTGGGGCGGCGGTGAAGCTTTCTTT.